The rows below give T cell receptor beta chains drawn from one sample of a study of T-cell reconstitution after alpha-beta-depleted transplantation in children. MiXCR, run by TCRdb on the PCR reads, gives a single entry per CDR3 protein. The sample contains some 120,000 distinct CDR3 sequences, about 9.6% of which appear only once. This specimen consisted of PBMCs, mostly from graft donor cells, obtained 180 days after TCRalphabeta/CD19-depleted stem cell transplant. The receptors derive from a girl under three years old who had a stem cell transplant for combined immunodeficiency, so the T cells may come from the graft donor. The conserved cysteine and the conserved F or W are not part of the CDR3 here. Each record gives: J gene, V gene, CDR3 protein.

>TRBJ1-2|TRBV3-1
ASSLRDGRYGYT
>TRBJ2-7|TRBV5-6
ASRLDRAGPYEQY
>TRBJ2-7|TRBV28
ASSLSWPGGEQY
>TRBJ2-7|TRBV30
ACADRYEQY
>TRBJ1-4|TRBV28
ASSFHRGGASEF
>TRBJ1-2|TRBV5-1
ASSLAQDYGYT
>TRBJ1-3|TRBV25-1
ASSEYLPASILGNTIY
>TRBJ2-7|TRBV7-2
ASSRFGFYEQY
>TRBJ2-7|TRBV29-1
SVEVPYSYEQY
>TRBJ2-1|TRBV11-3
ASSPETRVISYNEQF
>TRBJ2-6|TRBV6-2/TRBV6-3
ASSYDRQSGANVLT
>TRBJ2-5|TRBV24-1
ATSVAGGPGETQY
>TRBJ2-1|TRBV29-1
SVVVRGRDSYNEQF
>TRBJ2-3|TRBV20-1
SAFYTLSPKGSTDTQY
>TRBJ2-1|TRBV5-5
ASSPTFRVNEQF
>TRBJ2-7|TRBV12-3/TRBV12-4
ASSLTGQGGKDEQY
>TRBJ2-3|TRBV6-5
ASSYGQFFSTDTQY
>TRBJ2-7|TRBV5-5
ASSLIPLDRADEQY
>TRBJ1-3|TRBV7-2
ASSPQGARGNTIY
>TRBJ1-2|TRBV7-2
ASSLDRVTAYGYT
>TRBJ2-1|TRBV25-1
ASSELSPAVHEQF
>TRBJ2-1|TRBV5-1
ASSLGQASSYNEQF
>TRBJ1-4|TRBV12-3/TRBV12-4
ASSLDSTTNEKLF
>TRBJ2-7|TRBV7-8
ASSLVSASNEQY
>TRBJ1-2|TRBV11-2
AVRQADYGYT
>TRBJ2-3|TRBV5-1
ASSRTSGGTDTQY
>TRBJ1-4|TRBV6-1
ASSDLVGQGDEKLF
>TRBJ2-3|TRBV7-9
ASSPTSGRDTQY
>TRBJ2-5|TRBV5-1
ASSLVTGETQY
>TRBJ1-5|TRBV15
ATSRDLGIGQPQH
>TRBJ2-3|TRBV24-1
ATSDLGRTDTQY
>TRBJ2-1|TRBV7-2
ASSQDRLAGVRPIEF
>TRBJ2-3|TRBV6-5
ASSYSIVGATDTQY
>TRBJ2-7|TRBV7-2
ASSLAPGYEQY
>TRBJ1-5|TRBV7-2
ASSLRQAQPQH
>TRBJ2-3|TRBV20-1
SAGPIRLGRADTQY
>TRBJ2-2|TRBV11-1
ASSLGDLPRELF
>TRBJ2-7|TRBV24-1
ATSDKGRPYEQY
>TRBJ2-1|TRBV18
ASSPDRGYNEQF
>TRBJ1-5|TRBV12-3/TRBV12-4
ASSFLGAAGNQPQH
>TRBJ2-1|TRBV20-1
SASGSSNEQF
>TRBJ2-5|TRBV10-3
ANRDREGQETQY
>TRBJ2-5|TRBV20-1
SARKMEETQY
>TRBJ1-6|TRBV20-1
SAGYAYNSPLH
>TRBJ2-7|TRBV5-1
ASSLEHGARNEQY
>TRBJ1-5|TRBV20-1
SAWTGDRPQH
>TRBJ2-7|TRBV20-1
SARKTGRSYEQY
>TRBJ1-2|TRBV10-3
AISDRQFPGDGYT
>TRBJ2-3|TRBV20-1
SARGGPTDTQY
>TRBJ2-7|TRBV6-5
ASSYSGGRSSYEQY
>TRBJ1-2|TRBV7-8
ASSPTQGALGGYT
>TRBJ2-2|TRBV10-3
AIGGAGQMNTGELF
>TRBJ2-7|TRBV20-1
SAPGTRLGEQY